This T cell receptor (beta chain) was documented in a study of cytomegalovirus exposure and HLA in healthy donors. Findings and caveats of the study: In vitro work confirmed that three CMV-associated chains recognize CMV antigens. TCR beta chains numbering some 160 were designated cytomegalovirus-associated.

CDR1 and CDR2 from the germline V gene are SGHRS and YFSETQ. V lost 5 bases and J 6 bases, leaving 21 bases between the germline ends. The CDR3 has 15 amino acids. In regard to this clone: Antigen unknown.

The table came from immunoSEQ multiplex PCR; TCRdb's copy has only in-frame clones and leaves some out. The table includes about 150,000 clones, roughly 89% detected once. This TCR derives from a man aged 18 to 35 in good health and CMV-seropositive. The sample taken for sequencing was PBMCs. V gene TRBV5-1 combines with J gene TRBJ2-7, with a weak D call TRBD1 (6 bases). The CDR3 protein is CASRSEDPARGEQYF. The CDR3 coding sequence is TGCGCCAGCAGATCCGAGGACCCGGCCAGGGGCGAGCAGTACTTC.